This T cell receptor (beta chain) emerged from a study of blood T cell repertoires in COVID-19. Study background: Nucleic acid was either cDNA or gDNA, and it came from T cells, B-cell-depleted T cells, or PBMCs.

The authors' processing: Amplifying reference gene primers gave estimates of nucleated cell counts. Clones were sequenced by immunoSEQ multiplex PCR, and TCRdb holds only the in-frame ones, with some missing. Clone size and the V and J calls come from that table; the DNA yielded D and trimming. The sample lists fewer than 500,000 clones, nearly 90% occurring once. Participant age was roughly 18 to 89 years, and participants resided in 24 US areas. Cohort allocation depended upon clinical history that participants reported. The CDR3 length is 15 residues. The germline V and J ends were trimmed by 11 bases and 5 bases, with 22 bases remaining between them. Germline assignment: CDR1 MDHEN and CDR2 SYDVKM.

Sequencing was performed on PBMCs or T cells enriched from blood (not recorded which). The chain joins TRBV28 to TRBJ1-5; a possible D gene is TRBD1 (5 bases). The clonotype originates from a woman under 30 with acute COVID-19. CDR3 DNA: TGTGCCTGCTGGGGGGGAGGCCGGGTGGATCAGCCCCAGCATTTT. It encodes CACWGGGRVDQPQHF. Based on the CDR3 plus reference TRBV28 and TRBJ1-5, the full variable domain is DVKVTQSSRYLVKRTGEKVFLECVQDMDHENMFWYRQDPGLGLRLIYFSYDVKMKEKGDIPEGYSVSREKKERFSLILESASTNQTSMYLCACWGGGRVDQPQHFGDGTRLSIL.